This TCR beta chain was documented in a study of beta chain features in type 1 diabetes. This clone was recorded at least ten times. Its antigen remains unknown. The authors reverse transcribed all of the isolated RNA, so sequencing captured expressed TCRB transcripts. The repertoire was sequenced with immunoSEQ multiplex PCR; TCRdb's copy has only in-frame clones and lacks some. The table has around 170,000 clones, about 9.1% seen once. Unmatched junction bases numbered 11, after V lost 10 bases and J lost 7 bases. Germline V gene data show CDR1 as MGHDK and CDR2 as SYGVNS. This CDR3 region has 14 residues. Regarding the study as a whole: When Type 1 diabetes patients were examined, their TCRB CDR3s proved moderately but significantly shorter in all four CD4+ subsets.

The chain uses TRBV25-1 and TRBJ1-2; the match to TRBD1 covers 11 bases. The receptor's source is a woman younger than 35 in good health. Sequencing used central memory CD4+ T cells from blood. In nucleotides, the CDR3 is TGTGCCACTTCACCGGGACAGGGGGGCACTGGCTACACCTTC. It is translated as CATSPGQGGTGYTF.